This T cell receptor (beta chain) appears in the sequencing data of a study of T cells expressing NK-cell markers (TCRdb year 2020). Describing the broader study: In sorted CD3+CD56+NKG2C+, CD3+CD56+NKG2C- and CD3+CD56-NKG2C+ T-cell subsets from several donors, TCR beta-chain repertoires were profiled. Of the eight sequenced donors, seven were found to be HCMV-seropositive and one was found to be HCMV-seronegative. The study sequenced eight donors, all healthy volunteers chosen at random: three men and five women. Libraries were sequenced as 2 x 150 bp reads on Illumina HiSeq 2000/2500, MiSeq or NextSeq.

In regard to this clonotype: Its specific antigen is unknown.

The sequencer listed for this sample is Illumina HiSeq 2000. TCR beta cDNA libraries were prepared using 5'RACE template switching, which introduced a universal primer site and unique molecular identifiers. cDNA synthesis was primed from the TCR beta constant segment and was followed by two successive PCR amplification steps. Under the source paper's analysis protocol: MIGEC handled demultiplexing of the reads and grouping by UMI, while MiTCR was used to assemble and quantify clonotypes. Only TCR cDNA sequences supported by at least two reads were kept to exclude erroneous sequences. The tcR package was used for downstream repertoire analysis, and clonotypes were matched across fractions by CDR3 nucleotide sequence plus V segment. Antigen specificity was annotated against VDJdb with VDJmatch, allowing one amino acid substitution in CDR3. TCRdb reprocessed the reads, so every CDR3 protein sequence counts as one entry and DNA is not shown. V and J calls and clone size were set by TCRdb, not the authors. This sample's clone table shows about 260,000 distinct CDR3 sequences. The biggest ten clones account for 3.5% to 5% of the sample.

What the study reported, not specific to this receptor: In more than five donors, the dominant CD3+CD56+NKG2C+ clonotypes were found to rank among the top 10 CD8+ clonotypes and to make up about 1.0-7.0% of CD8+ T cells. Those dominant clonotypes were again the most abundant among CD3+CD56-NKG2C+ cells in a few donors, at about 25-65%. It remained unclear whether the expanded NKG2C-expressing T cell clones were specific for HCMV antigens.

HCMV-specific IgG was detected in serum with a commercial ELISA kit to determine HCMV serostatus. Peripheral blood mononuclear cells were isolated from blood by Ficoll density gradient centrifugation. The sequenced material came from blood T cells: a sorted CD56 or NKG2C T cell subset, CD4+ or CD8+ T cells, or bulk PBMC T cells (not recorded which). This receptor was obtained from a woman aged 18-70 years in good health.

The CDR3 protein is CASSYSIPGDYNSPLHF. Rearrangement joined TRBV6-5 to TRBJ1-6; TCRdb calls TRBD1, which cannot be checked without DNA. The germline V gene gives CDR1 as MNHEY and CDR2 as SVGAGI. The CDR3, from cysteine to phenylalanine, totals 17 residues. No DNA sequence was recorded.